This T cell receptor beta chain was identified during a study of blood T cells in healthy people across ages. Broader study findings: Greater diversity and more naive CD4+ cells were seen in long-lived donors than in aged donors. Getting older went along with TCR beta diversity per million T cells dropping roughly linearly.

No fewer than 6 million PBMCs went into each sample. Each sample yielded at least 5 micrograms of PBMC total RNA. Details on this clonotype: Its specificity is not known.

A second PCR of about 7 to 12 cycles used a sample-barcoded 5' primer and a J-beta primer mix. TCRdb redid the calling of the 5' RACE reads with MiXCR, one entry per CDR3 protein. The sample contains approximately 1,700,000 distinct CDR3 sequences, about two fifths of which appear only once. The CDR3 extends over 15 amino acids. The V gene's germline CDR1 is SGHDN and CDR2 FVKESK. Trimming stripped 3 bases from V and 3 bases from J, with 14 bases between. The V call is TRBV14, the J call TRBJ1-1; D might be TRBD1 (5 bases). The sample taken for sequencing was blood. The sequence was collected from a human donor in good health. CDR3 coding DNA: TGTGCCAGCAGCCAGACAATCGGGGGGTACACTGAAGCTTTCTTT. It translates to CASSQTIGGYTEAFF.